Listed below are T cell receptor beta chains from one sample, sequenced in a study of PD-L1 blockade in urothelial cancer. The assay was immunoSEQ multiplex PCR, and TCRdb's table has in-frame clones only and misses some. The top ten hold less than 5% of the sample, which has around 110,000 clones, 75% to 95% seen once. The sequencing here drew on PBMCs, taken around atezolizumab (anti-PD-L1) treatment. These receptors were collected from a man aged 55 to 70 with urothelial cancer. Both conserved end residues are part of each CDR3. Fields, in order: clone size, V gene, J gene, D gene, CDR3 protein, CDR3 DNA. A D gene is named only where the DNA matches it firmly. The listing skips clone size in some rows; elsewhere it reads once, few, many or a size class.

>.|TRBV19|TRBJ2-2|.
CASTKDRPGTGELFF
TGTGCCAGTACCAAGGACAGACCGGGCACCGGGGAGCTGTTTTTT
>once|TRBV21-1|TRBJ2-5|.
CASSPTPGLAGWQETQYF
TGTGCCAGCAGCCCGACCCCCGGACTAGCGGGGTGGCAAGAGACCCAGTACTTC
>.|TRBV7-8|TRBJ2-1|TRBD2
CASSLVLAGSSYNEQFF
TGTGCCAGCAGCTTAGTACTAGCGGGGAGCTCCTACAATGAGCAGTTCTTC
>.|TRBV7-7|TRBJ2-7|TRBD1
CASSLGPPGRDRGVQYF
TGTGCTAGCAGCTTAGGGCCCCCAGGGCGGGACAGGGGTGTGCAGTACTTC
>.|TRBV25-1|TRBJ1-4|.
CASSDLTGSNEKLFF
TGTGCCAGCAGTGACCTCACAGGGTCTAATGAAAAACTGTTTTTT
>.|TRBV30|TRBJ1-6|TRBD1
CAWSPGQSNSPLHF
TGTGCCTGGAGTCCGGGACAGTCCAATTCACCCCTCCACTTT
>.|TRBV29-1|TRBJ1-1|.
CSVMEGANTEAFF
TGCAGCGTTATGGAAGGGGCAAACACTGAAGCTTTCTTT
>.|TRBV19|TRBJ1-2|.
CASSEANYGYTF
TGTGCCAGTAGTGAGGCTAACTATGGCTACACCTTC
>.|TRBV9|TRBJ1-3|TRBD1
CASSVGGTDSGNTIYF
TGTGCCAGCAGCGTAGGAGGGACAGACTCTGGAAACACCATATATTTT
>.|TRBV19|TRBJ2-3|TRBD1
CASSDTGTGDRTDTQYF
TGTGCCAGTAGCGATACCGGGACAGGGGACCGTACAGATACGCAGTATTTT
>.|TRBV5-1|TRBJ2-2|TRBD1
CASSPGTGNTGELFF
TGCGCCAGCAGCCCAGGGACAGGGAACACCGGGGAGCTGTTTTTT
>.|TRBV4-3|TRBJ2-5|TRBD2
CASSPSGGAETQYF
TGCGCCAGCAGCCCTAGCGGGGGGGCGGAGACCCAGTACTTC
>.|TRBV28|TRBJ2-1|TRBD1
CASSFPGGSYNEQFF
TGTGCCAGCAGTTTTCCAGGGGGCTCCTACAATGAGCAGTTCTTC
>.|TRBV7-8|TRBJ2-3|TRBD2
CASSPTTSGRSTDTQYF
TGTGCCAGCAGCCCCACTACTAGCGGGAGGAGTACAGATACGCAGTATTTT
>.|TRBV7-7|TRBJ2-5|TRBD2
CASSLELAGEETQYF
TGTGCTAGCAGCTTAGAACTAGCGGGAGAGGAGACCCAGTACTTC
>once|TRBV19|TRBJ2-1|.
CARSDPLAPNEQFF
TGTGCCAGAAGTGACCCTCTAGCACCCAATGAGCAGTTCTTC
>.|TRBV13|TRBJ2-7|.
CASSLGVGRDSEYF
TGTGCCAGCAGCTTAGGGGTCGGGAGGGACAGTGAGTACTTC